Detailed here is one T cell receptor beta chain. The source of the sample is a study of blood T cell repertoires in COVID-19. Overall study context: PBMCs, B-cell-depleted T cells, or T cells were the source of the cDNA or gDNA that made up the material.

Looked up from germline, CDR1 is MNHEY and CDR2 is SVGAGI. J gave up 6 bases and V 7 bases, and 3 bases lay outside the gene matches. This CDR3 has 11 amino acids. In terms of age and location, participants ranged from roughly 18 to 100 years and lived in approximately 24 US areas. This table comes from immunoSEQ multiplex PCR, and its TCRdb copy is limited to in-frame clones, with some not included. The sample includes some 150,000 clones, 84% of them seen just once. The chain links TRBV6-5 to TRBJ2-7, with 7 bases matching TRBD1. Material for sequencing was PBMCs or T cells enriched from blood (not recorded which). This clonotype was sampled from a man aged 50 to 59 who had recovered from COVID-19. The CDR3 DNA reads TGTGCCAGCAACGAGGGGGCCGAGCAGTACTTC. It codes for CASNEGAEQYF.